This TCR beta chain was profiled in a study of cytomegalovirus exposure and HLA in healthy donors. A note on this clone: Its antigen is not known.

Points from the study as a whole: A prior analysis recorded that most TCR beta V segments were productive about 87% or about 30% of the time.

Amplification used 60 Vbeta primers and 13 Jbeta primers. Assay: immunoSEQ multiplex PCR; the TCRdb copy retains only in-frame clones and omits some. The sample yields approximately 54,000 clones, roughly 85% seen once. This CDR3 contains 10 residues. The ends were cut back, 6 bases at V and 6 bases at J, with 8 bases in the middle. From germline, CDR1 is SQVTM and CDR2 ANQGSEA. Sequenced: PBMCs. This TCR derives from a woman younger than 35 in good health and CMV-seronegative. The rearrangement links TRBV29-1 to TRBJ1-1, with TRBD1 as a possible D gene (5 bases). The CDR3 nucleotides are TGCAGCGTCGGGGGGGCTGAAGCTTTCTTT. Amino acids: CSVGGAEAFF.